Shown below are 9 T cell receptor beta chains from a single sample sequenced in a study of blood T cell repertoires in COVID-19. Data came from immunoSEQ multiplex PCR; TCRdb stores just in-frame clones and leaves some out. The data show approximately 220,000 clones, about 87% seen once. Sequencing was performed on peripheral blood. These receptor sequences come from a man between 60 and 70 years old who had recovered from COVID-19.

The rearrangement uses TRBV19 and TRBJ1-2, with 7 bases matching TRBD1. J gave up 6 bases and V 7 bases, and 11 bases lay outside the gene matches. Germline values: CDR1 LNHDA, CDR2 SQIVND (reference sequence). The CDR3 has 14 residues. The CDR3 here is CASNLDRSAHGYTF. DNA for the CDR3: TGTGCCAGTAACTTGGACAGGTCTGCACATGGCTACACCTTC.

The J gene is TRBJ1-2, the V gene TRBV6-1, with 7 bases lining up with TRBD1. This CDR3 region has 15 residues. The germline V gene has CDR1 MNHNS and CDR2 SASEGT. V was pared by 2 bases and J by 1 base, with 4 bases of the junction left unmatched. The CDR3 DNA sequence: TGTGCCAGCAGTGAAACCAGGGGGAATAACTATGGCTACACCTTC. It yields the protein CASSETRGNNYGYTF.

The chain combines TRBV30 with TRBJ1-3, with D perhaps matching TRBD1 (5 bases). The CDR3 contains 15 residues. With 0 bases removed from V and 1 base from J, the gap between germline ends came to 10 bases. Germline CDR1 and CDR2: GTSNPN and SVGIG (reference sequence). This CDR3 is CAWSVVQGSGNTIYF. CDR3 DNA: TGTGCCTGGAGTGTCGTCCAGGGATCTGGAAACACCATATATTTT. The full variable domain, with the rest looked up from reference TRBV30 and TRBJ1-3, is SQTIHQWPATLVQPVGSPLSLECTVEGTSNPNLYWYRQAAGRGLQLLFYSVGIGQISSEVPQNLSASRPQDRQFILSSKKLLLSDSGFYLCAWSVVQGSGNTIYFGEGSWLTVV.

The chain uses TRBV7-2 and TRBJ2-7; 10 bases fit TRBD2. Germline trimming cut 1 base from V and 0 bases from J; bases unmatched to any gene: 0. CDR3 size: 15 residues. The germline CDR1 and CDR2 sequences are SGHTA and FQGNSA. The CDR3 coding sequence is TGTGCCAGCAGCTTAGTAGCGGGGGGCTCCTACGAGCAGTACTTC. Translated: CASSLVAGGSYEQYF.

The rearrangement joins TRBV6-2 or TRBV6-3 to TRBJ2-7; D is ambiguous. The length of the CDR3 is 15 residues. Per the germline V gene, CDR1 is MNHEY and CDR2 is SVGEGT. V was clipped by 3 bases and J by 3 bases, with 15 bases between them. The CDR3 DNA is TGTGCCAGCAGTTATTCAACCGGGTCCCTCTACGAGCAGTACTTC. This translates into CASSYSTGSLYEQYF.

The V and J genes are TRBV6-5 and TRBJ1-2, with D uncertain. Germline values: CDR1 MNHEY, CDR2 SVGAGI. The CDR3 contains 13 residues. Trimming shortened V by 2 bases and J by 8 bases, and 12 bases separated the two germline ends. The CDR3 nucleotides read TGTGCCAGCAGTTACGTGGCCGGAGGGGGCTACACCTTC. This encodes CASSYVAGGGYTF.

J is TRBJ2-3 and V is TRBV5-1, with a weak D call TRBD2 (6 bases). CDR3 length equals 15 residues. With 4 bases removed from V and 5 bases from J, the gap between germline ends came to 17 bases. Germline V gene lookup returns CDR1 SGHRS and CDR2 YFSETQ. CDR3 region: CASSQAEGIIDTQYF. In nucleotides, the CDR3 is TGCGCCAGCAGCCAGGCGGAGGGAATAATAGATACGCAGTATTTT. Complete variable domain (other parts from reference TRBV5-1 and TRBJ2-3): KAGVTQTPRYLIKTRGQQVTLSCSPISGHRSVSWYQQTPGQGLQFLFEYFSETQRNKGNFPGRFSGRQFSNSRSEMNVSTLELGDSALYLCASSQAEGIIDTQYFGPGTRLTVL.

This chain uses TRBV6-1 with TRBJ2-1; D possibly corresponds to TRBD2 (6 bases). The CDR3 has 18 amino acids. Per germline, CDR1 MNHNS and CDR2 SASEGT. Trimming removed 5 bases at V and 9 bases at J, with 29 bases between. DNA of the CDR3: TGTGCCAGCAGTAAAGTGGTCATGGGGGGAGCCTCTCGGAGTGAGCAGTTCTTC. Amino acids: CASSKVVMGGASRSEQFF.

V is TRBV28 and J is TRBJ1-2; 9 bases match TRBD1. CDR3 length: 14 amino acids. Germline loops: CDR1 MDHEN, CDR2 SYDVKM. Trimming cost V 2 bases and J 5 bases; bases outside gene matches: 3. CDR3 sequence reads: CASSLPTGGYGYTF. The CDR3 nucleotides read TGTGCCAGCAGTTTACCGACAGGGGGTTATGGCTACACCTTC.